A single sample is the source of the 16 T cell receptor beta chains below, sequenced in a study of OX40 agonist ivuxolimab in advanced cancers. Library generation was performed with the immunoSEQ multiplex PCR assay. TCRdb took over this immuneACCESS table, retaining in-frame rearrangements with V and J assigned. Such tables are incomplete; in checked studies, under half of the missing clones stem from an unresolved V gene, and the remainder is unexplained. In this sample the table shows some 60,000 clones, about 90% of which occur a single time. Under 2% of the sample goes to the ten largest clones. This sample comprised CD4+ or CD8+ T cells sorted from blood, obtained in a trial of the OX40 agonist ivuxolimab. The origin of the receptors is an adult with an advanced solid tumor such as melanoma, head and neck, liver or kidney cancer.

About this clone: A read error may produce the germline difference seen at one junction end. CDR3 region: CASSIQPTTTYEQYF. The CDR3 nucleotides read TGTGCCAGCAGTATTCAGCCTACAACTACCTACGAGCAGTACTTC. The chain couples TRBV19 to TRBJ2-7; D unresolved. The CDR3 length is 15 residues. The germline gives CDR1 LNHDA, CDR2 SQIVND (reference sequence).

The chain carries TRBV5-4 and TRBJ2-5; D is perhaps TRBD1 or TRBD2 (5 bases each). CDR1 SGHNT and CDR2 YYREEE come from the germline V gene (reference sequence). Trimming cost V 0 bases and J 2 bases, with 14 bases left between them. CDR3 size: 16 residues. The CDR3 reads CASSLGQNRGQETQYF. CDR3 bases: TGTGCCAGCAGCTTGGGACAGAACAGAGGGCAAGAGACCCAGTACTTC. The whole variable domain, filled in from reference TRBV5-4 and TRBJ2-5, reads ETGVTQSPTHLIKTRGQQVTLRCSSQSGHNTVSWYQQALGQGPQFIFQYYREEENGRGNFPPRFSGLQFPNYSSELNVNALELDDSALYLCASSLGQNRGQETQYFGPGTRLLVL.

The genes are TRBV12-5 and TRBJ2-1; TRBD2 matches 9 bases. Losses at the gene ends were 4 bases for V and 1 base for J; bases not matched to a gene: 8. CDR3 length: 17 residues. CDR1 and CDR2 from the germline V gene are LGHNT and FRNRAP. Here the CDR3 reads CASGYLTLAGSYNEQFF. The CDR3 DNA follows: TGTGCTAGTGGTTACCTCACCCTAGCGGGGTCCTACAATGAGCAGTTCTTC.

This rearrangement joins TRBV4-2 to TRBJ1-3; D is ambiguous. Germline CDR1 LGHNA, CDR2 YNFKEQ. The CDR3 has 17 residues. V lost 5 bases to trimming and J lost 0 bases, with 17 bases between them. In DNA, the CDR3 is TGTGCCAGCAGCTTACGACAAGGACCGAGCTCTGGAAACACCATATATTTT. Translation: CASSLRQGPSSGNTIYF.

J is TRBJ2-1 and V is TRBV5-1; D not certain. The CDR3 is made up of 14 amino acids. The V gene lost 0 bases and the J gene lost 2 bases, with 6 bases spanning the gap. Germline V gene data show CDR1 as SGHRS and CDR2 as YFSETQ. For the CDR3, the DNA is TGCGCCAGCAGCTTGGACCAGCCCTACAATGAGCAGTTCTTC. This translates into CASSLDQPYNEQFF.

The rearrangement links TRBV11-2 to TRBJ1-2; D remains ambiguous. Per the germline V gene, CDR1 is SGHAT and CDR2 is FQNNGV. The CDR3 contains 12 residues. V shed 1 base and J shed 8 bases, with 8 bases lying between them. The DNA of the CDR3 is TGTGCCAGCAGCTTAGTCGGGTACGGCTACACCTTC. Translated: CASSLVGYGYTF.

CDR3 DNA sequence: TGTGCCAGCAGTGAAATGAGGGGTATAAGCAATCAGCCCCAGCATTTT. Amino acids: CASSEMRGISNQPQHF. The rearrangement uses TRBV6-1 and TRBJ1-5; the D gene is possibly TRBD1 (5 bases). V was shortened by 2 bases and J by 1 base, with 12 bases between the two germline ends. The CDR3 spans 16 residues. Germline-derived CDR1 and CDR2 are MNHNS and SASEGT.

This clone was counted a single time. V and J are TRBV2 and TRBJ1-1, with D tentatively TRBD1 (5 bases). V was clipped by 0 bases and J by 7 bases, with 12 bases between them. Germline V lookup: CDR1 SNHLY, CDR2 FYNNEI. The CDR3 is made up of 14 amino acids. DNA for the CDR3: TGTGCCAGCAGTGAAGCTTACGACAGTCATGAAGCTTTCTTT. Protein product: CASSEAYDSHEAFF. The full variable domain, rest sourced from reference TRBV2 and TRBJ1-1, is EPEVTQTPSHQVTQMGQEVILRCVPISNHLYFYWYRQILGQKVEFLVSFYNNEISEKSEIFDDQFSVERPDGSNFTLKIRSTKLEDSAMYFCASSEAYDSHEAFFGQGTRLTVV.

This chain uses TRBV9 with TRBJ2-5; TRBD2 matches 9 bases. V shed 4 bases and J 1 base; nucleotides not matched to a gene: 5. Germline values: CDR1 SGDLS, CDR2 YYNGEE. The CDR3 is 15 amino acids. Here the CDR3 reads CASSPGLAFQETQYF. The CDR3 DNA follows: TGTGCCAGCAGCCCGGGACTAGCCTTCCAAGAGACCCAGTACTTC.

The chain carries TRBV7-2 and TRBJ2-3; D gene unclear. This CDR3 has 16 amino acids. Germline CDR1 SGHTA, CDR2 FQGNSA. The V end was cut by 2 bases, the J end by 0 bases, with 12 bases between. The CDR3 region is CASSLMADSSTDTQYF. For the CDR3, the DNA is TGTGCCAGCAGCTTAATGGCCGACTCTAGCACAGATACGCAGTATTTT.

The chain employs TRBV4-2 and TRBJ2-2; D is undetermined. Germline V gene lookup returns CDR1 LGHNA and CDR2 YNFKEQ. V lost 6 bases and J lost 7, with 12 bases in between. The CDR3 runs to 13 residues. CDR3 coding DNA: TGTGCCAGCAGTATTGAGAAGGACGGGGAGCTGTTTTTT. It is translated as CASSIEKDGELFF.

V is TRBV5-1 and J is TRBJ2-7, with a possible D match to TRBD1 (5 bases). V shed 3 bases and J shed 0 bases, with 7 bases lying between them. Germline V gene sequence: CDR1 SGHRS, CDR2 YFSETQ. The CDR3 consists of 13 residues. CDR3 residues: CASSSDISYEQYF. CDR3 sequence (DNA): TGCGCCAGCAGCTCGGACATCTCCTACGAGCAGTACTTC.

The chain combines TRBV2 with TRBJ2-2; no firm D call. CDR1 and CDR2 (germline): SNHLY, FYNNEI. The CDR3 consists of 16 residues. V lost 4 bases, J lost 7 bases, and 19 bases lay in between. CDR3 region: CASSVRGGTFGGELFF. DNA for the CDR3: TGTGCCAGCAGTGTTCGCGGTGGAACCTTTGGCGGGGAGCTGTTTTTT.

J is TRBJ2-7 and V is TRBV9; D uncertain. CDR3 size: 13 residues. CDR1 and CDR2 from the germline V gene are SGDLS and YYNGEE. Between the trimmed V and J ends, which lost 0 bases and 6 bases, there was a span of 10 bases. In nucleotides, the CDR3 is TGTGCCAGCAGCGTAGGGCCGATGGGCGAGCAGTACTTC. Its protein product is CASSVGPMGEQYF.

The chain is built from TRBV6-5 and TRBJ1-6; 8 nucleotides match TRBD1. V shed 5 bases, J shed 5 bases, and the junction held 2 bases outside the gene matches. The CDR3 consists of 14 residues. CDR1 and CDR2 (germline): MNHEY, SVGAGI. This chain's CDR3 is CASSDRGDNSPLHF. The CDR3 nucleotides read TGTGCCAGCAGTGACAGGGGTGATAATTCACCCCTCCACTTT.

Worth noting for this clone: The junction shows a germline mismatch at one end, possibly a read error. The chain employs TRBV2 and TRBJ2-3, with D maybe TRBD2 (6 bases). CDR1 SNHLY and CDR2 FYNNEI come from the germline V gene. The CDR3 sequence is 13 residues long. CDR3 sequence reads: CTSSVRDSDTQYF. The CDR3, as DNA: TGTACCAGCAGTGTACGGGACTCAGATACGCAGTATTTT.